The present TCR beta chain was sequenced within a study of blood T cell repertoires in COVID-19. Overall study: The analysed material was cDNA or gDNA that came from T cells, B-cell-depleted T cells, or PBMCs.

The participants were between roughly 18 and 89 years old and came from some 25 US areas. The CDR3 is made up of 14 amino acids. In germline, CDR1 is LNHDA, CDR2 SQIVND (reference sequence). Trimming removed 7 bases at V and 5 bases at J, with 15 bases between. In the authors' methods: For nucleated cells, counts were estimated from reference gene primer amplification. Profiling relied on immunoSEQ multiplex PCR, and the TCRdb table lists in-frame clones only, not all of them. V, J and clone size are those of that table, while D and trimming were read from the DNA. Among under 300,000 clones listed, 87% were seen once.

This clonotype was sampled from a woman in her 30s with acute COVID-19. The sample taken for sequencing was PBMCs or T cells enriched from blood (not recorded which). This sequence joins TRBV19 and TRBJ1-5; a weak D match, TRBD1 (6 bases). The CDR3 DNA reads TGTGCCAGTACCCCGGACAGCCCCTATCAGCCCCAGCATTTT. Translated, it gives CASTPDSPYQPQHF. Full variable domain (outside the CDR3, taken from reference TRBV19 and TRBJ1-5): DGGITQSPKYLFRKEGQNVTLSCEQNLNHDAMYWYRQDPGQGLRLIYYSQIVNDFQKGDIAEGYSVSREKKESFPLTVTSAQKNPTAFYLCASTPDSPYQPQHFGDGTRLSIL.